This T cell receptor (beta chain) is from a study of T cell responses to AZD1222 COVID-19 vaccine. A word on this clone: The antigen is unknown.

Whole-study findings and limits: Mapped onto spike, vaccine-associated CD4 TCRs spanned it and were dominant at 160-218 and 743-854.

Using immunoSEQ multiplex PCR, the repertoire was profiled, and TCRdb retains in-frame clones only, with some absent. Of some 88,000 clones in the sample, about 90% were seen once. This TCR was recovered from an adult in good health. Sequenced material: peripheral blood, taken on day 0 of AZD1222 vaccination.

CDR3 DNA sequence: TGTGCCAGCAGCTTGTACAGGGGGTCTACTGAAGCTTTCTTT. Its protein is CASSLYRGSTEAFF. The rearrangement uses TRBV11-1 and TRBJ1-1, with TRBD1 identical over 8 bases. Germline CDR1 and CDR2: SGHAT and FQDESV (reference sequence). CDR3 length: 14 amino acids. V was clipped by 3 bases and J by 5 bases; unmatched bases: 5.